These 8 T cell receptor beta chains were sequenced from one sample in a study of beta chain features in type 1 diabetes. The authors reverse transcribed all of the isolated RNA, so sequencing captured expressed TCRB transcripts. The method was immunoSEQ multiplex PCR; TCRdb's version includes in-frame clones alone and lacks a portion of them. The data contain 120,000 to 150,000 clones, about 10% of them singletons. Source material: naive CD4+ T cells from blood. Every receptor here comes from a man aged 18-30 years in good health.

This clone showed up just a few times. The chain recombines TRBV5-8 with TRBJ2-7, with 7 bases that match TRBD1. V gave up 3 bases and J gave up 9 bases; unmatched junction bases: 12. The CDR3 has 14 amino acids. The V gene's germline CDR1 is SGHTS and CDR2 YDEGEE. CDR3 loop: CASSYGQGVGVQYF. CDR3 bases: TGTGCCAGCAGCTATGGTCAGGGGGTTGGTGTGCAGTACTTC.

There are a few counts of this clone. The chain employs TRBV7-2 and TRBJ2-5; possibly TRBD1 for D (6 bases). Trimming removed 3 bases at V and 0 bases at J, with 8 bases between. The CDR3 loop spans 14 amino acids. Germline CDR1 is SGHTA and CDR2 is FQGNSA. CDR3 sequence reads: CASSFTGYQETQYF. Written as DNA, the CDR3 is TGTGCCAGCAGCTTCACAGGGTACCAAGAGACCCAGTACTTC.

In its sample, this clone was seen once. The J gene is TRBJ1-4, the V gene TRBV4-3, with 7 bases lining up with TRBD1. Trimming at V came to 2 bases and at J to 5 bases, leaving 5 bases not matched to a gene. This CDR3 comprises 15 residues. Germline V gene sequence: CDR1 LGHNA, CDR2 YSLEER. The CDR3 loop reads CASSQPGQPNEKLFF. In DNA form, the CDR3 reads TGCGCCAGCAGCCAACCGGGACAGCCGAATGAAAAACTGTTTTTT.

The chain uses TRBV18 and TRBJ2-1; 9 bases align to TRBD2. After removal of 4 bases from V and 9 bases from J, the junction contained 4 bases not matched to a gene. Germline assignment: CDR1 KGHSH and CDR2 LQKENI. The CDR3 covers 13 residues. Here the CDR3 reads CASSQREAGEQFF. The CDR3 DNA follows: TGTGCCAGCTCACAGCGGGAGGCGGGTGAGCAGTTCTTC. The variable domain in full, with the rest retrieved from reference TRBV18 and TRBJ2-1, is NAGVMQNPRHLVRRRGQEARLRCSPMKGHSHVYWYRQLPEEGLKFMVYLQKENIIDESGMPKERFSAEFPKEGPSILRIQQVVRGDSAAYFCASSQREAGEQFFGPGTRLTVL.

This clone was seen a handful of times. The V and J genes are TRBV6-5 and TRBJ2-1, with TRBD2 matching 9 bases. CDR3 length equals 14 residues. V was pared by 6 bases and J by 7 bases, with 7 bases of the junction left unmatched. The germline CDR1 and CDR2 sequences are MNHEY and SVGAGI. The CDR3 loop reads CASRARGGRNEQFF. CDR3 DNA: TGTGCCAGCAGGGCGCGGGGGGGCAGAAATGAGCAGTTCTTC.

This chain links TRBV7-2 with TRBJ2-5, with 11 bases that match TRBD1. Germline CDR1 and CDR2: SGHTA and FQGNSA. J lost 1 base, V lost 0 bases, and 1 base had no gene match. This CDR3 has 16 amino acids. CDR3 protein: CASSLAGTGGQETQYF. In DNA, the CDR3 is TGTGCCAGCAGCTTAGCCGGGACAGGGGGCCAAGAGACCCAGTACTTC.

The chain is built from TRBV9 and TRBJ2-1; 8 bases map to TRBD2. This CDR3 comprises 15 residues. V shed 2 bases and J 12 bases; nucleotides not matched to a gene: 13. Looked up from germline, CDR1 is SGDLS and CDR2 is YYNGEE. The CDR3 nucleotides are TGTGCCAGCAGCGTCTCGGAGAGGGTAGCGGGGACGCAGTTCTTC. Translating it yields CASSVSERVAGTQFF.

This clone showed up just a few times. This rearrangement joins TRBV5-4 to TRBJ1-2, with TRBD1 matching 8 bases. There are 14 residues in the CDR3. Germline V gene lookup returns CDR1 SGHNT and CDR2 YYREEE (reference sequence). J lost 6 bases, V lost 4 bases, and 8 bases had no gene match. The DNA for the CDR3 is TGTGCCAGCAGCCTACCGGACAGGGCTGATGGCTACACCTTC. It is translated as CASSLPDRADGYTF.